The T cell receptor (beta chain) described here comes from a study of blood T cell repertoires in COVID-19. As for the study in general: Researchers got acute and convalescent COVID-19 samples from the United States, Italy and Spain.

V was clipped by 6 bases and J by 7 bases, with 14 bases between them. Germline V gene lookup returns CDR1 SGHDT and CDR2 YYEEEE. The CDR3 consists of 13 residues. Categorization into cohorts depended on clinical history that participants reported. The study recruited exposed participants who had met a COVID-19 case within 2 weeks before entry. Per the original data handling: From reference gene primer amplification, estimates of nucleated cell counts were derived. Libraries were prepared by immunoSEQ multiplex PCR; TCRdb keeps only in-frame clonotypes and omits some of them. The V and J calls and clone size come from that table; D and trimming were worked out from the DNA. The table records about 280,000 clones, about four fifths of them present only once.

The chain recombines TRBV5-6 with TRBJ1-5; maybe TRBD1 (5 bases). Sequences were obtained from PBMCs or T cells enriched from blood (not recorded which). This receptor was identified in a man aged 40-49 years who had been exposed to COVID-19. The CDR3 loop reads CASTFRQGQPQHF. Here the CDR3 DNA reads TGTGCCAGCACCTTTCGGCAGGGCCAGCCCCAGCATTTT.